Listed here are 31 T cell receptor beta chains from one sample, sequenced in a study of OX40 agonist ivuxolimab in advanced cancers. TCRdb keeps only in-frame clones here, not all; method: immunoSEQ multiplex PCR. The data contain about 6,000 clones, 81% of them singletons. Sample: CD4+ or CD8+ T cells sorted from blood, taken in a trial of the OX40 agonist ivuxolimab. Receptors were obtained from an adult with an advanced solid tumor such as melanoma, head and neck, liver or kidney cancer.

This clone came up once. The rearrangement links TRBV4-2 to TRBJ2-1; 8 bases are shared with TRBD2. The CDR3 covers 15 residues. J gave up 6 bases and V 2 bases, and 6 bases lay outside the gene matches. Germline CDR1 reads LGHNA; CDR2 reads YNFKEQ. The CDR3 region is CASSQLAGTSNEQFF. CDR3 DNA sequence: TGTGCCAGCAGCCAACTAGCCGGGACTAGCAATGAGCAGTTCTTC.

This clone showed up just once. CDR3 region: CASSPGWGFNYGYTF. The CDR3 coding sequence is TGCGCCAGCAGCCCGGGGTGGGGTTTCAACTATGGCTACACCTTC. The chain carries TRBV5-1 and TRBJ1-2; D gene uncertain. V dropped 4 bases and J dropped 2 bases, with 15 bases sitting between them. Germline CDR1 reads SGHRS; CDR2 reads YFSETQ. CDR3 length equals 15 residues. Full variable domain (rest looked up from reference TRBV5-1 and TRBJ1-2): KAGVTQTPRYLIKTRGQQVTLSCSPISGHRSVSWYQQTPGQGLQFLFEYFSETQRNKGNFPGRFSGRQFSNSRSEMNVSTLELGDSALYLCASSPGWGFNYGYTFGSGTRLTVV.

This chain joins TRBV2 and TRBJ2-4; 9 bases match TRBD2. The CDR3 extends over 15 amino acids. J lost 4 bases, V lost 7 bases, and 8 bases had no gene match. Germline values: CDR1 SNHLY, CDR2 FYNNEI. DNA of the CDR3: TGTGCCAGCAAGCTAAGCGGGGGGACAAAAAACATTCAGTACTTC. Protein sequence: CASKLSGGTKNIQYF. The variable domain in full, with the rest retrieved from reference TRBV2 and TRBJ2-4, is EPEVTQTPSHQVTQMGQEVILRCVPISNHLYFYWYRQILGQKVEFLVSFYNNEISEKSEIFDDQFSVERPDGSNFTLKIRSTKLEDSAMYFCASKLSGGTKNIQYFGAGTRLSVL.

J is TRBJ1-1 and V is TRBV7-9, with 12 bases lining up with TRBD1. CDR1 is SEHNR and CDR2 is FQNEAQ in the germline V gene (reference sequence). The CDR3 is 16 amino acids. Trimming removed 0 bases from V and 11 bases from J; junction bases left unmatched: 10. Written as DNA, the CDR3 is TGTGCCAGCAGCTTAGCTGGGGACAGGGGGCTCCCCGGGGCTTTCTTT. This translates into CASSLAGDRGLPGAFF. Full variable domain (outside the CDR3, taken from reference TRBV7-9 and TRBJ1-1): DTGVSQNPRHKITKRGQNVTFRCDPISEHNRLYWYRQTLGQGPEFLTYFQNEAQLEKSRLLSDRFSAERPKGSFSTLEIQRTEQGDSAMYLCASSLAGDRGLPGAFFGQGTRLTVV.

The V call is TRBV11-2, the J call TRBJ1-1; D unclear. Germline-derived CDR1 and CDR2 are SGHAT and FQNNGV. Trimming cost V 1 base and J 1 base, with 4 bases left between them. This CDR3 has 13 residues. CDR3 residues: CASSLAANTEAFF. CDR3 sequence (DNA): TGTGCCAGCAGCTTAGCGGCGAACACTGAAGCTTTCTTT.

J is TRBJ2-7 and V is TRBV5-1; D is unresolved. Germline lookup yields CDR1 SGHRS and CDR2 YFSETQ. V was shortened by 0 bases and J by 5 bases, with 12 bases between the two germline ends. CDR3 length equals 14 residues. CDR3 protein: CASSLVAGPNEQYF. CDR3 coding DNA: TGCGCCAGCAGCTTGGTGGCAGGTCCCAACGAGCAGTACTTC.

J is TRBJ2-1 and V is TRBV9; 7 bases agree with TRBD2. Losses at the gene ends were 4 bases for V and 4 bases for J; bases not matched to a gene: 8. In germline, CDR1 is SGDLS, CDR2 YYNGEE. This CDR3 contains 15 residues. DNA for the CDR3: TGTGCCAGCAGCCGCCTAGCGGCCAGATACAATGAGCAGTTCTTC. The encoded protein is CASSRLAARYNEQFF.

The chain employs TRBV9 and TRBJ2-3, with D possibly matching TRBD1 (6 bases). The CDR3 sequence is 16 residues long. Trimming shortened V by 0 bases and J by 1 base, and 12 bases separated the two germline ends. Germline CDR1 reads SGDLS; CDR2 reads YYNGEE. This chain's CDR3 is CASSVGAGVGTDTQYF. The CDR3 region has the DNA TGTGCCAGCAGCGTAGGTGCAGGGGTGGGCACAGATACGCAGTATTTT.

This clone was detected only once. The genes are TRBV16 and TRBJ1-2; 7 nucleotides line up with TRBD1. The CDR3 extends over 15 amino acids. Germline CDR1 is KGHSY and CDR2 is FQNENV. Unmatched junction bases numbered 9, after V lost 0 bases and J lost 8 bases. The CDR3 protein is CASSQSGRGREGYTF. The CDR3 region has the DNA TGTGCCAGCAGCCAATCGGGAAGGGGGCGAGAGGGCTACACCTTC.

The gene calls are TRBV25-1 and TRBJ2-3; 9 nucleotides agree with TRBD2. CDR1 and CDR2 from the germline V gene are MGHDK and SYGVNS. There are 16 residues in the CDR3. With 5 bases clipped from V and 2 bases from J, the junction kept 8 bases outside the gene matches. CDR3 nucleotides: TGTGCCAGCAGTCCCCATAGCGGGGGCCCCACAGATACGCAGTATTTT. Translated, it gives CASSPHSGGPTDTQYF. Full variable domain (outside the CDR3, taken from reference TRBV25-1 and TRBJ2-3): EADIYQTPRYLVIGTGKKITLECSQTMGHDKMYWYQQDPGMELHLIHYSYGVNSTEKGDLSSESTVSRIRTEHFPLTLESARPSHTSQYLCASSPHSGGPTDTQYFGPGTRLTVL.

The chain carries TRBV4-3 and TRBJ1-2, with a possible D match to TRBD1 (6 bases). Germline V CDR1 and CDR2: LGHNA, YSLEER. V was shortened by 0 bases and J by 4 bases, with 18 bases between the two germline ends. The CDR3 consists of 17 residues. CDR3 amino acids: CASSQDLGQGITYGYTF. CDR3 nucleotides: TGCGCCAGCAGCCAAGATTTGGGGCAGGGGATAACCTATGGCTACACCTTC.

The V gene is TRBV19, the J gene TRBJ2-7; 10 bases map to TRBD1. This CDR3 region has 15 residues. Germline CDR1 reads LNHDA; CDR2 reads SQIVND (reference sequence). Trimming at V came to 3 bases and at J to 2 bases, leaving 4 bases not matched to a gene. The CDR3 sequence: CASSMGTGATYEQYF. CDR3 nucleotides: TGTGCCAGTAGTATGGGGACAGGGGCAACCTACGAGCAGTACTTC.

The rearrangement links TRBV15 to TRBJ1-3; D call uncertain. CDR1 is LNHNV, CDR2 YYDKDF, per germline (reference sequence). This CDR3 has 16 amino acids. Trimming left V 0 bases short and J 7 bases short, with 16 bases between. The DNA of the CDR3 is TGTGCCACCAGCAGAGAGAACAGCCGGCTATTTAACACCATATATTTT. Translating it yields CATSRENSRLFNTIYF.

This chain links TRBV7-9 with TRBJ1-1; tentative D call: TRBD1 (5 bases). The CDR3 sequence is 14 residues long. CDR1 and CDR2 (germline): SEHNR, FQNEAQ (reference sequence). V was shortened by 1 base and J by 7 bases, with 13 bases between the two germline ends. The CDR3 DNA follows: TGTGCCAGCAGCTTAGTCACCGGACATGGTGAAGCTTTCTTT. This codes for CASSLVTGHGEAFF. Drawing the rest from reference TRBV7-9 and TRBJ1-1, the complete variable domain is DTGVSQNPRHKITKRGQNVTFRCDPISEHNRLYWYRQTLGQGPEFLTYFQNEAQLEKSRLLSDRFSAERPKGSFSTLEIQRTEQGDSAMYLCASSLVTGHGEAFFGQGTRLTVV.

This chain links TRBV6-5 with TRBJ1-2; a possible D gene is TRBD1 (6 bases). The CDR3 spans 14 residues. Germline V gene lookup returns CDR1 MNHEY and CDR2 SVGAGI. The V end was cut by 0 bases, the J end by 5 bases, with 10 bases between. The CDR3 is CASSYSRGGYGYTF. In DNA, the CDR3 is TGTGCCAGCAGTTACTCTAGGGGGGGATATGGCTACACCTTC.

The rearrangement uses TRBV7-2 and TRBJ2-1; D may be TRBD2 (5 bases). The germline V gene has CDR1 SGHTA and CDR2 FQGNSA. The CDR3 totals 14 residues. V was trimmed by 5 bases and J by 8 bases, leaving 16 bases between them. CDR3 nucleotides: TGTGCCAGCAGCCCTTGGACTGCTAGCCATGAGCAGTTCTTC. Protein: CASSPWTASHEQFF. The whole variable domain, remainder taken from reference TRBV7-2 and TRBJ2-1, is GAGVSQSPSNKVTEKGKDVELRCDPISGHTALYWYRQSLGQGLEFLIYFQGNSAPDKSGLPSDRFSAERTGGSVSTLTIQRTQQEDSAVYLCASSPWTASHEQFFGPGTRLTVL.

The chain couples TRBV7-2 to TRBJ1-1, with D perhaps matching TRBD1 (5 bases). Between the trimmed V and J ends, which lost 1 base and 2 bases, there was a span of 11 bases. Germline CDR1 and CDR2: SGHTA and FQGNSA. CDR3 length equals 15 residues. CDR3 protein: CASSLGGGVNTEAFF. CDR3 nucleotides: TGTGCCAGCAGCTTAGGAGGAGGGGTTAACACTGAAGCTTTCTTT.

The CDR3 region has the DNA TGTGCCAGCAGCCTTACAGGGGGCTGGACTGAAGCTTTCTTT. Its translation: CASSLTGGWTEAFF. The V call is TRBV9, the J call TRBJ1-1, with 9 bases that match TRBD1. The CDR3 is made up of 14 amino acids. Trimming removed 4 bases from V and 5 bases from J; junction bases left unmatched: 6. Germline V CDR1 and CDR2: SGDLS, YYNGEE.

This clone was recorded a few times. The rearrangement uses TRBV10-3 and TRBJ2-5; D possibly corresponds to TRBD1 (5 bases). Germline CDR1 reads ENHRY; CDR2 reads SYGVKD. The germline V and J ends were trimmed by 2 bases and 0 bases, with 10 bases remaining between them. The CDR3 is made up of 15 amino acids. CDR3 nucleotides: TGTGCCATCAGTGAGCCGACAGAGTACCAAGAGACCCAGTACTTC. The encoded protein is CAISEPTEYQETQYF.

The J gene is TRBJ1-2, the V gene TRBV6-1; no clear D gene. The V end lost 2 bases, the J end lost 8 bases, and 15 bases lay between the germline ends. The CDR3 has 14 amino acids. The germline CDR1 and CDR2 sequences are MNHNS and SASEGT. The CDR3 region has the DNA TGTGCCAGCAGTGAATGGGAGGGAAGGTGGGGCTACACCTTC. As protein: CASSEWEGRWGYTF.

This clone was picked up one time. The chain links TRBV7-8 to TRBJ2-7; D not certain. The CDR3 consists of 14 residues. Trimming took off 1 base at V and 0 bases at J, with 7 bases between the two ends. Germline loops: CDR1 SGHVS, CDR2 FQNEAQ. The CDR3 DNA is TGTGCCAGCAGCTTAGGGTGGAGCTCCTACGAGCAGTACTTC. This sequence encodes CASSLGWSSYEQYF.

For the CDR3, the DNA is TGTGCCAGCAGCCTCGGTGTGGGCCCTACCCAAGCTTTCTTT. It codes for CASSLGVGPTQAFF. The gene calls are TRBV5-6 and TRBJ1-1; the D is unclear. This CDR3 has 14 residues. V shed 4 bases and J shed 9 bases, with 19 bases lying between them. Germline-derived CDR1 and CDR2 are SGHDT and YYEEEE.

The V and J genes are TRBV27 and TRBJ2-1; D might be TRBD2 (7 bases). This CDR3 spans 12 amino acids. Between the trimmed V and J ends, which lost 8 bases and 4 bases, there was a span of 9 bases. Germline assignment: CDR1 MNHEY and CDR2 SMNVEV (reference sequence). The CDR3 bases are TGTGCCAGCGGGGGGGCTTACAATGAGCAGTTCTTC. Protein product: CASGGAYNEQFF.

The chain has TRBV7-2 and TRBJ1-1; D may be TRBD1 (5 bases). The CDR3 extends over 14 amino acids. Between the trimmed V and J ends, which lost 5 bases and 5 bases, there was a span of 15 bases. CDR1 and CDR2 (germline): SGHTA, FQGNSA. CDR3 loop: CASSLEGIITEAFF. CDR3 bases: TGTGCCAGCAGCCTAGAGGGGATTATTACTGAAGCTTTCTTT.

The chain recombines TRBV10-3 with TRBJ1-5, with D unclear. With 3 bases removed from V and 7 bases from J, the gap between germline ends came to 16 bases. Germline V gene sequence: CDR1 ENHRY, CDR2 SYGVKD. CDR3 length: 15 residues. The CDR3 region has the DNA TGTGCCATCAGTGACCCCGGACGGAGTGGGCAGCCCCAGCATTTT. Its protein product is CAISDPGRSGQPQHF.

This chain uses TRBV4-3 with TRBJ2-7; TRBD2 matches at 9 bases. Germline loops: CDR1 LGHNA, CDR2 YSLEER. The V gene end was trimmed by 0 bases and the J gene end by 2 bases; junction bases not matched to a gene: 11. This CDR3 has 18 amino acids. CDR3 DNA sequence: TGCGCCAGCAGCCAAGAAGGTTCGAGTGGCGGGGGGGCCTACGAGCAGTACTTC. This codes for CASSQEGSSGGGAYEQYF.

The V gene is TRBV6-5, the J gene TRBJ2-7, with 8 bases lining up with TRBD1. Germline V gives CDR1 MNHEY, CDR2 SVGAGI. The CDR3 is 15 residues long. V was clipped by 5 bases and J by 2 bases; unmatched bases: 8. The CDR3 protein is CASSARWTGTYEQYF. The DNA for the CDR3 is TGTGCCAGCAGTGCCCGGTGGACAGGGACCTACGAGCAGTACTTC.

The J gene is TRBJ1-6, the V gene TRBV4-1; D is unclear. This CDR3 is 16 amino acids long. CDR1 is MGHRA, CDR2 YSYEKL, per germline. The V gene lost 4 bases and the J gene lost 8 bases, with 18 bases spanning the gap. CDR3 sequence: CASSPLSPGRDSPLHF. DNA of the CDR3: TGCGCCAGCAGCCCCTTGAGTCCTGGACGGGATTCACCCCTCCACTTT.

Here the CDR3 reads CASSFSGSNQPQHF. The CDR3 nucleotides read TGTGCCAGCAGTTTCTCAGGGAGCAATCAGCCCCAGCATTTT. The V gene is TRBV6-4, the J gene TRBJ1-5, with TRBD1 as a possible D gene (5 bases). This CDR3 comprises 14 residues. From germline, CDR1 is MRHNA and CDR2 SNTAGT. Trimming stripped 5 bases from V and 1 base from J, with 9 bases between.

This clone was seen only a few times. The chain is built from TRBV27 and TRBJ1-5; possible D gene TRBD1, 5 bases. Trimming removed 6 bases from V and 7 bases from J, with 16 bases in between. The CDR3 runs 14 residues. Germline V gives CDR1 MNHEY, CDR2 SMNVEV (reference sequence). This chain's CDR3 is CASRAVGGGQPQHF. CDR3 in DNA: TGTGCCAGCAGGGCCGTGGGGGGGGGACAGCCCCAGCATTTT.

A single count supports this clone. The chain links TRBV7-6 to TRBJ1-1; D may be TRBD1 (5 bases). Germline CDR1 is SGHVS and CDR2 is FNYEAQ. This CDR3 is 15 amino acids long. The germline V and J ends were trimmed by 5 bases and 1 base, with 14 bases remaining between them. The CDR3 protein is CASSPGGGSNTEAFF. As DNA, the CDR3 is TGTGCCAGCAGCCCCGGGGGGGGGTCGAACACTGAAGCTTTCTTT.